Below are 20 T cell receptor beta chains sequenced from a single sample in a study of blood T cell repertoires in COVID-19. Clones were sequenced by immunoSEQ multiplex PCR, and TCRdb holds only the in-frame ones, with some missing. The table records around 150,000 clones, roughly 80% of them present only once. Input material: peripheral blood. The source of these receptors is a woman aged 60 to 75 with acute or convalescent COVID-19.

Only one count was recorded for this clone. The V gene is TRBV24-1, the J gene TRBJ2-5; 8 bases are a match to TRBD2. Germline-derived CDR1 and CDR2 are KGHDR and SFDVKD. This CDR3 is built from 13 residues. V dropped 4 bases and J dropped 5; count of bases not matched to a gene: 2. CDR3 coding DNA: TGTGCCACCAGTGAAGCGGGAGAGGAGACCCAGTACTTC. Protein: CATSEAGEETQYF.

The chain employs TRBV10-3 and TRBJ2-5; 8 bases fit TRBD1. The germline V gene has CDR1 ENHRY and CDR2 SYGVKD. This CDR3 has 17 residues. The V segment lost 2 bases and the J segment 2 bases; nucleotides outside the gene matches: 10. The DNA for the CDR3 is TGTGCCATCAGTGAGCCGCAGGGGGCAGGAGGGCAAGAGACCCAGTACTTC. Protein product: CAISEPQGAGGQETQYF.

The chain couples TRBV6-5 to TRBJ1-5; D is undetermined. This CDR3 region has 14 residues. Trimming stripped 5 bases from V and 2 bases from J, with 10 bases between. Germline values: CDR1 MNHEY, CDR2 SVGAGI. DNA for the CDR3: TGTGCCAGCAGTACCCACGGGGGCAATCAGCCCCAGCATTTT. It translates to CASSTHGGNQPQHF.

The chain links TRBV24-1 to TRBJ1-2, with 8 bases aligning to TRBD1. V shed 7 bases and J 8 bases; nucleotides not matched to a gene: 8. The CDR3 contains 13 residues. Looked up from germline, CDR1 is KGHDR and CDR2 is SFDVKD. The CDR3 sequence is CATRGQGREGYTF. CDR3 DNA: TGTGCCACCAGAGGACAGGGTAGAGAAGGCTACACCTTC.

CDR3 nucleotide sequence: TGCAGTGCTACCAGGAAAGGAGGCTACACCTTC. Its protein product is CSATRKGGYTF. The gene calls are TRBV20-1 and TRBJ1-2; D remains unclear. From germline, CDR1 is DFQATT and CDR2 SNEGSKA (reference sequence). The CDR3 covers 11 residues. V was cut by 4 bases and J by 8 bases, with 11 bases left in between.

The chain employs TRBV28 and TRBJ1-1, with no clear D. CDR1 and CDR2 from the germline V gene are MDHEN and SYDVKM. V was pared by 3 bases and J by 7 bases, with 15 bases between. The CDR3 extends over 14 amino acids. The CDR3 here is CASSFLGGSGEAFF. CDR3 bases: TGTGCCAGCAGTTTTTTAGGAGGGAGCGGTGAAGCTTTCTTT.

J is TRBJ2-7 and V is TRBV6-5, with 7 nucleotides matching TRBD2. The V segment lost 6 bases and the J segment 0 bases; nucleotides outside the gene matches: 2. This CDR3 comprises 13 residues. The germline V gene has CDR1 MNHEY and CDR2 SVGAGI. As DNA, the CDR3 is TGTGCCAGCAGGGGGGGGTCCTCCTACGAGCAGTACTTC. Translated: CASRGGSSYEQYF.

The rearrangement uses TRBV5-1 and TRBJ1-6; D uncertain. The V gene lost 3 bases and the J gene lost 6 bases, with 4 bases spanning the gap. The CDR3 is 12 amino acids. The germline V gene has CDR1 SGHRS and CDR2 YFSETQ. The DNA for the CDR3 is TGCGCCAGCAGCTCGGGTAATTCACCCCTCCACTTT. Its translation: CASSSGNSPLHF.

This clone was picked up a small number of times. The V call is TRBV28, the J call TRBJ2-1; D gene ambiguous. Germline CDR1 and CDR2: MDHEN and SYDVKM. Trimming left V 0 bases short and J 7 bases short, with 16 bases between. The CDR3 runs 16 residues. CDR3 bases: TGTGCCAGCAGTTTATGGGTAACTACCTTCGAGAATGAGCAGTTCTTC. Amino acid sequence: CASSLWVTTFENEQFF.

The genes are TRBV28 and TRBJ2-3, with 9 nucleotides matching TRBD1. J was trimmed by 5 bases and V by 7 bases; bases with no gene match: 16. CDR3 size: 17 residues. Germline V CDR1 and CDR2: MDHEN, SYDVKM. DNA for the CDR3: TGTGCCAGCACGCCACTCACCGGGACAGGGAATAAAGATACGCAGTATTTT. This encodes CASTPLTGTGNKDTQYF.

The DNA of the CDR3 is TGTGCCAGCAGCCAAGATTCGACTAGCGGTTACTACAATGAGCAGTTCTTC. Protein: CASSQDSTSGYYNEQFF. This rearrangement joins TRBV14 to TRBJ2-1, with 9 bases aligning to TRBD2. The CDR3 contains 17 residues. CDR1 is SGHDN and CDR2 is FVKESK in the germline V gene. Trimming removed 0 bases from V and 3 bases from J; junction bases left unmatched: 6.

V gene TRBV3-1 (or the pseudogene TRBV3-2) combines with J gene TRBJ2-5, with TRBD2 as a possible D gene (6 bases). CDR3 length: 14 amino acids. CDR1 LGHDT and CDR2 YNNKEL come from the germline V gene (reference sequence). V dropped 1 base and J dropped 4 bases, with 10 bases sitting between them. The CDR3: CASSQVGAGETQYF. CDR3 DNA: TGTGCCAGCAGCCAAGTCGGAGCGGGAGAGACCCAGTACTTC.

The gene calls are TRBV5-4 and TRBJ2-3; 8 bases fit TRBD1. The CDR3 extends over 14 amino acids. V lost 5 bases, J lost 5 bases, and 7 bases stayed unmatched. Germline-derived CDR1 and CDR2 are SGHNT and YYREEE (reference sequence). For the CDR3, the DNA is TGTGCCAGCAGTCCGACAGGGGACAGAGATACGCAGTATTTT. As protein: CASSPTGDRDTQYF.

Only one count was recorded for this clone. This sequence joins TRBV30 and TRBJ2-2, with a weak D call TRBD1 (6 bases). CDR1 is GTSNPN, CDR2 SVGIG, per germline (reference sequence). V was trimmed by 8 bases and J by 0 bases, leaving 13 bases between them. The CDR3 has 14 residues. The CDR3 spells CAAPGTTNTGELFF. The CDR3 nucleotides are TGTGCCGCGCCGGGGACAACGAACACCGGGGAGCTGTTTTTT.

V and J are TRBV28 and TRBJ1-2; 11 nucleotides line up with TRBD1. The CDR3 totals 14 residues. After removal of 7 bases from V and 6 bases from J, the junction contained 7 bases not matched to a gene. Germline V lookup: CDR1 MDHEN, CDR2 SYDVKM. CDR3 in DNA: TGTGCCAGCAAGAGGGACAGGGGGTGGGATGGCTACACCTTC. Translating gives CASKRDRGWDGYTF.

V gene TRBV5-4 combines with J gene TRBJ2-3; a possible D gene is TRBD2 (5 bases). The V and J ends lost 4 bases and 5 bases respectively, with 11 bases between them. The germline V gene encodes CDR1 SGHNT and CDR2 YYREEE (reference sequence). The CDR3 runs 13 residues. For the CDR3, the DNA is TGTGCCAGCAGCCCAGAACTAGAAGATACGCAGTATTTT. Protein product: CASSPELEDTQYF.

This sequence joins TRBV5-1 and TRBJ1-4; D uncertain. Germline V gene sequence: CDR1 SGHRS, CDR2 YFSETQ. The germline V and J ends were trimmed by 3 bases and 5 bases, with 11 bases remaining between them. The CDR3 length is 14 residues. The CDR3 is CASSWTGWNEKLFF. In DNA form, the CDR3 reads TGCGCCAGCAGCTGGACGGGATGGAATGAAAAACTGTTTTTT.

This clone appeared a few times. The junction shows a germline mismatch at one end, possibly a read error. V and J are TRBV19 and TRBJ2-2; 9 bases match TRBD2. Germline V gives CDR1 LNHDA, CDR2 SQIVND (reference sequence). This CDR3 comprises 15 residues. CDR3 coding DNA: TGTGCCAGTAGAATAGCGGGAGCTTATACCGGGGAGCTGTTTTTT. Its protein is CASRIAGAYTGELFF.

V usage is TRBV2 and J usage is TRBJ2-2; possible D gene TRBD1, 5 bases. Germline CDR1 SNHLY, CDR2 FYNNEI. V shed 8 bases and J shed 1 base, with 14 bases lying between them. The CDR3 extends over 15 amino acids. CDR3 residues: CASGVGARNTGELFF. DNA for the CDR3: TGTGCCAGCGGCGTAGGGGCACGGAACACCGGGGAGCTGTTTTTT.

This chain links TRBV11-2 with TRBJ1-2, with D possibly matching TRBD1 (6 bases). The length of the CDR3 is 14 residues. Germline CDR1 SGHAT, CDR2 FQNNGV. The V end lost 7 bases, the J end lost 7 bases, and 19 bases lay between the germline ends. CDR3 sequence (DNA): TGTGCCAGCACCACCCCCGGGGGGCGGGGTGGCTACACCTTC. It is translated as CASTTPGGRGGYTF.